Below are 29 T cell receptor beta chains sequenced from a single sample in a study of T cell responses to AZD1222 COVID-19 vaccine. Clones were sequenced by immunoSEQ multiplex PCR, and TCRdb holds only the in-frame ones, with some missing. The data contain more than 150,000 clones, about nine tenths of them singletons. The sequencing here drew on peripheral blood, taken on day 0 of AZD1222 vaccination. These receptor sequences come from an adult in good health.

This clone was observed a single time. The rearrangement links TRBV28 to TRBJ2-1, with D possibly being TRBD2 (6 bases). Trimming removed 3 bases at V and 2 bases at J, with 14 bases between. The CDR3 sequence is 16 residues long. Germline V gene lookup returns CDR1 MDHEN and CDR2 SYDVKM. This chain's CDR3 is CASSLGVSGAYNEQFF. Written as DNA, the CDR3 is TGTGCCAGCAGTTTGGGGGTTAGCGGAGCCTACAATGAGCAGTTCTTC. The complete variable domain, with remaining parts taken from reference TRBV28 and TRBJ2-1, reads DVKVTQSSRYLVKRTGEKVFLECVQDMDHENMFWYRQDPGLGLRLIYFSYDVKMKEKGDIPEGYSVSREKKERFSLILESASTNQTSMYLCASSLGVSGAYNEQFFGPGTRLTVL.

Remarks on this clone: The junction and the germline gene differ at one end; a read error may be behind it. The chain is built from TRBV2 and TRBJ1-1, with TRBD1 matching over 8 bases. Germline CDR1 SNHLY, CDR2 FYNNEI. The CDR3 is 16 amino acids. DNA for the CDR3: TGTGCCAGCTGTGAAGGACAGGGCCTGGGGAACACTGAAGCTTTCTTT. The encoded protein is CASCEGQGLGNTEAFF.

The rearrangement joins TRBV15 to TRBJ2-5, with 7 nucleotides matching TRBD1. The length of the CDR3 is 17 residues. The germline V gene encodes CDR1 LNHNV and CDR2 YYDKDF (reference sequence). The ends lost 0 bases at V and 5 bases at J; junction bases unmatched: 12. The CDR3 DNA sequence: TGTGCCACCAGCAGAGAGCTCCTCAGGGGGACAAAGGAGACCCAGTACTTC. Amino acid sequence: CATSRELLRGTKETQYF.

The V call is TRBV5-1, the J call TRBJ2-1; TRBD2 aligns across 10 bases. CDR3 length: 15 amino acids. The V gene end was trimmed by 5 bases and the J gene end by 1 base; junction bases not matched to a gene: 3. Germline-derived CDR1 and CDR2 are SGHRS and YFSETQ. The CDR3 region is CASSAAGGSYNEQFF. CDR3 nucleotide sequence: TGCGCCAGCAGTGCAGCGGGGGGGTCCTACAATGAGCAGTTCTTC. The full variable domain, its missing parts supplied by reference TRBV5-1 and TRBJ2-1, is KAGVTQTPRYLIKTRGQQVTLSCSPISGHRSVSWYQQTPGQGLQFLFEYFSETQRNKGNFPGRFSGRQFSNSRSEMNVSTLELGDSALYLCASSAAGGSYNEQFFGPGTRLTVL.

The chain couples TRBV9 to TRBJ2-3; a possible D gene is TRBD1 (5 bases). The ends were cut back, 3 bases at V and 2 bases at J, with 10 bases in the middle. CDR3 length: 14 residues. Germline V CDR1 and CDR2: SGDLS, YYNGEE. In DNA, the CDR3 is TGTGCCAGCAGCGAGTTACAGGTCACAGATACGCAGTATTTT. It codes for CASSELQVTDTQYF.

The rearrangement uses TRBV5-1 and TRBJ2-3; D remains unclear. Looked up from germline, CDR1 is SGHRS and CDR2 is YFSETQ. The CDR3 loop spans 15 amino acids. Trimming removed 2 bases from V and 2 bases from J, with 12 bases in between. The CDR3 DNA sequence: TGCGCCAGCAGCTTAACCACTAAACCCACAGATACGCAGTATTTT. Its protein product is CASSLTTKPTDTQYF.

V usage is TRBV25-1 and J usage is TRBJ2-7; no clear D gene. CDR3 length equals 14 residues. The V and J ends lost 1 base and 2 bases respectively, with 9 bases between them. Looked up from germline, CDR1 is MGHDK and CDR2 is SYGVNS. CDR3 nucleotide sequence: TGTGCCAGCAGTGAATTTGGCAGCACCTACGAGCAGTACTTC. As protein: CASSEFGSTYEQYF.

The DNA of the CDR3 is TGTGCCAGCAGTCGGACTAGCGGGGGGGACAATGAGCAGTTCTTC. Its protein product is CASSRTSGGDNEQFF. V usage is TRBV11-2 and J usage is TRBJ2-1; 15 bases agree with TRBD2. The germline gives CDR1 SGHAT, CDR2 FQNNGV. This CDR3 region has 15 residues. J lost 5 bases, V lost 6 bases, and 2 bases had no gene match.

The chain joins TRBV10-3 to TRBJ1-2; weak D call: TRBD1 (6 bases). V lost 7 bases to trimming and J lost 5 bases, with 29 bases between them. The CDR3 spans 18 residues. Germline loops: CDR1 ENHRY, CDR2 SYGVKD. The CDR3 sequence is CAINPSQGTALQGYGYTF. In DNA, the CDR3 is TGTGCCATCAACCCATCACAGGGAACCGCACTACAAGGATATGGCTACACCTTC.

V is TRBV5-6 and J is TRBJ2-5, with TRBD2 matching over 14 bases. CDR3 length: 18 residues. Germline loops: CDR1 SGHDT, CDR2 YYEEEE. Trimming cost V 2 bases and J 1 base; bases outside gene matches: 7. CDR3 in amino acids: CASSLGLAGGLLQETQYF. CDR3 in DNA: TGTGCCAGCAGCTTAGGACTAGCGGGGGGACTCCTCCAAGAGACCCAGTACTTC.

The J gene is TRBJ1-5, the V gene TRBV19, with TRBD1 identical over 7 bases. The CDR3 loop spans 14 amino acids. Looked up from germline, CDR1 is LNHDA and CDR2 is SQIVND (reference sequence). The J segment lost 3 bases and the V segment lost 4 bases, leaving 3 bases of the junction unmatched. This chain's CDR3 is CASSTTGPNQPQHF. The CDR3 DNA is TGTGCCAGTAGTACGACAGGGCCCAATCAGCCCCAGCATTTT.

The rearrangement links TRBV20-1 to TRBJ1-1; 9 bases are a match to TRBD1. The CDR3 contains 14 residues. CDR1 and CDR2 from the germline V gene are DFQATT and SNEGSKA (reference sequence). V was pared by 3 bases and J by 6 bases, with 8 bases of the junction left unmatched. CDR3 bases: TGCAGTGCTAGTCTTTCGGACAGGGGCGCTGAAGCTTTCTTT. As protein: CSASLSDRGAEAFF.

V is TRBV5-1 and J is TRBJ1-1; D is undetermined. Germline CDR1 and CDR2: SGHRS and YFSETQ. There are 13 residues in the CDR3. V shed 6 bases and J shed 1 base, with 10 bases lying between them. The CDR3 spells CASTENQNTEAFF. CDR3 in DNA: TGCGCCAGCACCGAGAATCAGAACACTGAAGCTTTCTTT.

The chain links TRBV6-2 or TRBV6-3 to TRBJ2-1; 12 bases match TRBD2. Germline loops: CDR1 MNHEY, CDR2 SVGEGT. V shed 2 bases and J 1 base; nucleotides not matched to a gene: 9. The CDR3 sequence is 19 residues long. The chain's CDR3 is CASSYPRTSGIISYNEQFF. The CDR3 DNA reads as TGTGCCAGCAGTTACCCCCGGACTAGCGGGATAATTTCCTACAATGAGCAGTTCTTC.

The rearrangement uses TRBV28 and TRBJ2-1; TRBD2 aligns across 9 bases. The CDR3 consists of 19 residues. The V and J ends lost 6 bases and 0 bases, in that order; junction bases with no gene match: 15. Germline V gene data show CDR1 as MDHEN and CDR2 as SYDVKM. The CDR3 DNA reads TGTGCCAGCAGGAATCTGGGGCAAAGCGGGAGGAACTCCTACAATGAGCAGTTCTTC. This codes for CASRNLGQSGRNSYNEQFF. The full variable domain, rest sourced from reference TRBV28 and TRBJ2-1, is DVKVTQSSRYLVKRTGEKVFLECVQDMDHENMFWYRQDPGLGLRLIYFSYDVKMKEKGDIPEGYSVSREKKERFSLILESASTNQTSMYLCASRNLGQSGRNSYNEQFFGPGTRLTVL.

The table lists this clone with a count of one. CDR3 nucleotide sequence: TGCAGTGCGCGGACAGATACGCAGTATTTT. It specifies CSARTDTQYF. V is TRBV20-1 and J is TRBJ2-3; no clear D. This CDR3 is built from 10 residues. Trimming cost V 6 bases and J 3 bases, with 4 bases left between them. In germline, CDR1 is DFQATT, CDR2 SNEGSKA (reference sequence).

The chain uses TRBV6-5 and TRBJ1-2, with TRBD1 matching over 10 bases. In germline, CDR1 is MNHEY, CDR2 SVGAGI. CDR3 length: 13 amino acids. V dropped 6 bases and J dropped 7; count of bases not matched to a gene: 5. The CDR3, as DNA: TGTGCCAGCAGCGACAGGGGGCGCGGTGGCTACACCTTC. It yields the protein CASSDRGRGGYTF.

The V gene is TRBV19, the J gene TRBJ1-6; 8 bases match TRBD1. The ends lost 3 bases at V and 10 bases at J; junction bases unmatched: 8. The CDR3 extends over 15 amino acids. CDR1 is LNHDA, CDR2 SQIVND, per germline (reference sequence). The CDR3 coding sequence is TGTGCCAGTAGTATTATCGGACAGGGTCGCTCACCCCTCCACTTT. As protein: CASSIIGQGRSPLHF.

The chain combines TRBV28 with TRBJ2-7; D call uncertain. V lost 5 bases and J 0 bases, leaving 8 bases between the germline ends. The CDR3 is made up of 13 amino acids. The V gene's germline CDR1 is MDHEN and CDR2 SYDVKM. The CDR3 loop reads CASSLLSSYEQYF. As DNA, the CDR3 is TGTGCCAGCAGTCTGCTGAGCTCCTACGAGCAGTACTTC.

The V call is TRBV10-3, the J call TRBJ1-3; no definite D call. Germline V lookup: CDR1 ENHRY, CDR2 SYGVKD. The V and J ends lost 2 bases and 0 bases respectively, with 11 bases between them. The CDR3 length is 16 residues. The CDR3 here is CAISETRLLSGNTIYF. The CDR3 DNA sequence: TGTGCCATCAGTGAGACCAGACTCCTCTCTGGAAACACCATATATTTT.

V and J are TRBV12-5 and TRBJ1-1, with D tentatively TRBD1 (5 bases). The CDR3 covers 15 residues. V was pared by 4 bases and J by 0 bases, with 12 bases between. Per germline, CDR1 LGHNT and CDR2 FRNRAP. CDR3 in DNA: TGTGCTAGTGGTTCCCCAGGGTCTATGAACACTGAAGCTTTCTTT. Amino acids: CASGSPGSMNTEAFF.

The chain joins TRBV5-1 to TRBJ2-7; the match to TRBD1 covers 9 bases. Per the germline V gene, CDR1 is SGHRS and CDR2 is YFSETQ. The CDR3 has 14 amino acids. The V and J ends lost 4 bases and 7 bases, in that order; junction bases with no gene match: 9. The CDR3 coding sequence is TGCGCCAGCAGCCTTCTTACAGGGGGCAGGGAGCAGTACTTC. Encoded protein: CASSLLTGGREQYF.

V is TRBV25-1 and J is TRBJ2-7, with D hard to call. Per the germline V gene, CDR1 is MGHDK and CDR2 is SYGVNS. V was pared by 10 bases and J by 9 bases, with 16 bases between. The CDR3 is made up of 11 amino acids. CDR3 region: CAIRVGKAQYF. The CDR3 region has the DNA TGTGCCATTCGGGTAGGGAAAGCGCAGTACTTC.

The chain combines TRBV3-1 (or the pseudogene TRBV3-2) with TRBJ2-7, with D hard to call. Germline V gives CDR1 LGHDT, CDR2 YNNKEL (reference sequence). Trimming took 0 bases from V and 1 from J, leaving 13 bases between them. This CDR3 comprises 16 residues. CDR3 region: CASSQDGSSGSYEQYF. DNA for the CDR3: TGTGCCAGCAGCCAAGATGGGTCTAGTGGGTCCTACGAGCAGTACTTC.

This clone was seen a single time. The chain is built from TRBV14 and TRBJ2-2; D might be TRBD2 (7 bases). The germline CDR1 and CDR2 sequences are SGHDN and FVKESK. V lost 4 bases and J 7 bases, leaving 13 bases between the germline ends. The CDR3 spans 14 residues. CDR3 loop: CASSLHREGGELFF. The CDR3 nucleotides are TGTGCCAGCAGCCTCCACAGGGAGGGCGGGGAGCTGTTTTTT.

V usage is TRBV13 and J usage is TRBJ2-1; 12 bases align to TRBD2. The CDR3 consists of 15 residues. Trimming took 4 bases from V and 5 from J; bases not matched to a gene: 3. CDR1 is PRHDT, CDR2 FYEKMQ, per germline (reference sequence). CDR3 coding DNA: TGTGCCAGCAGCTCGGGACTAGCGGGTCACAATGAGCAGTTCTTC. Translating gives CASSSGLAGHNEQFF.

J is TRBJ1-5 and V is TRBV27; D may be TRBD1 (6 bases). This CDR3 has 12 residues. Germline V gives CDR1 MNHEY, CDR2 SMNVEV (reference sequence). Trimming pared 2 bases from V and 8 bases from J, leaving 7 bases between. As DNA, the CDR3 is TGTGCCAGCAGTTTAAAGGGGGAGCCCCAGCATTTT. It codes for CASSLKGEPQHF.

The V and J genes are TRBV28 and TRBJ1-4; D perhaps matches TRBD1 (6 bases). The V gene's germline CDR1 is MDHEN and CDR2 SYDVKM. The CDR3 loop spans 16 amino acids. V lost 3 bases to trimming and J lost 7 bases, with 18 bases between them. The CDR3 here is CASSFPLAGAREKLFF. Here the CDR3 DNA reads TGTGCCAGCAGTTTTCCCTTGGCGGGGGCGCGTGAAAAACTGTTTTTT. Drawing the rest from reference TRBV28 and TRBJ1-4, the complete variable domain is DVKVTQSSRYLVKRTGEKVFLECVQDMDHENMFWYRQDPGLGLRLIYFSYDVKMKEKGDIPEGYSVSREKKERFSLILESASTNQTSMYLCASSFPLAGAREKLFFGSGTQLSVL.

This clone was picked up one time. The chain employs TRBV7-9 and TRBJ1-4, with 10 positions matching TRBD1. The germline V gene encodes CDR1 SEHNR and CDR2 FQNEAQ (reference sequence). The CDR3 is 14 residues long. The ends lost 4 bases at V and 5 bases at J; junction bases unmatched: 1. CDR3 DNA: TGTGCCAGCAGCTGGGGACAGGGGAATGAAAAACTGTTTTTT. This encodes CASSWGQGNEKLFF. Using reference TRBV7-9 and TRBJ1-4 for the parts outside the CDR3, the full variable domain is DTGVSQNPRHKITKRGQNVTFRCDPISEHNRLYWYRQTLGQGPEFLTYFQNEAQLEKSRLLSDRFSAERPKGSFSTLEIQRTEQGDSAMYLCASSWGQGNEKLFFGSGTQLSVL.